This T cell receptor (beta chain) appears in the sequencing data of a study of T cell repertoires in cytomegalovirus infection. Overall study context: CMV infection and matching HLA type were both indicated by public TCR beta signatures. Whole-study findings and limits: Pooled public TCR beta family frequency picked out CMV carriers with the relevant HLA.

Concerning this clonotype itself: What it binds is unknown.

The CDR3 is 14 amino acids. Germline loops: CDR1 SGHVS, CDR2 FNYEAQ. V was trimmed by 5 bases and J by 5 bases, leaving 16 bases between them. TCRdb analysed the reads with MiXCR anew, one entry per CDR3 protein. The sample holds 450,000 to 550,000 distinct CDR3 sequences; about 42% are singletons and the top ten take 43%. This receptor was identified in a human donor in good health (CMV status not recorded). Some clones in this sample may be carry-over from other donors' samples. This specimen consisted of cultured PBMCs, obtained from culture after CMV antigen stimulation. The gene calls are TRBV7-6 and TRBJ2-7; the D call may be TRBD1 or TRBD2 (5 bases each). The CDR3 is CASSQYGGSDEQYF. The CDR3 nucleotides read TGTGCCAGCAGCCAGTATGGGGGTTCCGACGAGCAGTACTTC.